The 21 T cell receptor beta chains reported below all come from one sample, sequenced in a study of T cells after yellow fever vaccination (dated by TCRdb to about 2019). The label giving this sample's treatment or condition can be read as: live attenuated yellow fever vaccine strain. Library preparation employed 5' RACE. Sequencing used an Illumina NovaSeq 6000. TCRdb handled the public reads itself, with Q25 trimming in fastp and clone calling in MiXCR, and kept productive beta chains. Every entry covers one CDR3 protein and lists the most common genes and DNA from its rows. The sample records about 340,000 distinct CDR3 sequences, around 3.9% of which are singletons. The ten largest account for 20% to 25% of the sample. The input for sequencing was PBMCs, taken 5 days after the yellow fever booster vaccination. These receptors came from a man aged 18 to 30 who received the YFV17D yellow fever vaccine.

This clonotype was counted ten times or more. This chain links TRBV9 with TRBJ1-1; D might be TRBD1 (6 bases). Deletions cut 4 bases from V and 6 bases from J, with 13 bases between. The germline V gene has CDR1 SGDLS and CDR2 YYNGEE. The CDR3 covers 13 residues. The CDR3 here is CASSKGGGPEAFF. The CDR3 DNA sequence: TGTGCCAGCAGCAAAGGGGGGGGCCCTGAAGCTTTCTTT.

This clonotype was seen at least ten times. The chain joins TRBV6-5 to TRBJ1-2, with D possibly being TRBD1 (6 bases). The length of the CDR3 is 14 residues. The germline gives CDR1 MNHEY, CDR2 SVGAGI. Deletions cut 5 bases from V and 4 bases from J, with 14 bases between. The chain's CDR3 is CASSLDRHPYGYTF. DNA of the CDR3: TGTGCCAGCAGTCTTGACAGGCACCCCTATGGCTACACCTTC.

This clonotype was recorded many times. The V call is TRBV20-1, the J call TRBJ2-2; 10 nucleotides align to TRBD2. The CDR3 sequence is 14 residues long. Germline trimming cut 5 bases from V and 2 bases from J; bases unmatched to any gene: 2. Looked up from germline, CDR1 is DFQATT and CDR2 is SNEGSKA (reference sequence). The CDR3 here is CSASSGGNTGELFF. CDR3 nucleotide sequence: TGCAGTGCTTCTAGCGGGGGAAACACCGGGGAGCTGTTTTTT.

This clonotype has only a few counts. The V and J genes are TRBV5-5 and TRBJ2-3; D is ambiguous. V gave up 0 bases and J gave up 6 bases, with 8 bases separating them. Germline V gene lookup returns CDR1 SGHKS and CDR2 YYEKEE (reference sequence). The CDR3 runs 13 residues. The CDR3 DNA follows: TGTGCCAGCAGCTTGGAGGCCCCGGATACGCAGTATTTT. It codes for CASSLEAPDTQYF.

This chain connects TRBV5-1 to TRBJ2-1; D unclear. The CDR3 totals 15 residues. With 4 bases removed from V and 2 bases from J, the gap between germline ends came to 13 bases. CDR1 is SGHRS, CDR2 YFSETQ, per germline. Here the CDR3 DNA reads TGCGCCAGCAGCCTGGAACCCCTGCCCTACAATGAGCAGTTCTTC. As protein: CASSLEPLPYNEQFF.

In this sample, this clonotype turned up a few times. The rearrangement links TRBV4-1 to TRBJ2-5, with 8 bases matching TRBD2. CDR1 is MGHRA and CDR2 is YSYEKL in the germline V gene. The ends lost 4 bases at V and 4 bases at J; junction bases unmatched: 8. The length of the CDR3 is 15 residues. CDR3 protein: CASSLPGGAGETQYF. The DNA of the CDR3 is TGCGCCAGCAGCCTCCCCGGGGGGGCCGGAGAGACCCAGTACTTC.

The V gene is TRBV27, the J gene TRBJ2-6; D not resolved. The V and J ends lost 3 bases and 0 bases respectively, with 9 bases between them. CDR1 MNHEY and CDR2 SMNVEV come from the germline V gene (reference sequence). CDR3 length equals 16 residues. In DNA, the CDR3 is TGTGCCAGCAGTTTTACGGTGGACTCTGGGGCCAACGTCCTGACTTTC. It codes for CASSFTVDSGANVLTF.

The sample holds a few counts of this clonotype. Here the CDR3 reads CSVRGGTSGDYEQYF. DNA for the CDR3: TGCAGCGTCCGGGGCGGGACTAGCGGGGACTACGAGCAGTACTTC. This sequence joins TRBV29-1 and TRBJ2-7; 13 positions match TRBD2. CDR3 length: 15 amino acids. V gave up 6 bases and J gave up 3 bases; unmatched junction bases: 8. Looked up from germline, CDR1 is SQVTM and CDR2 is ANQGSEA.

The CDR3 DNA follows: TGTGCCAGCTCACCCAACCTAGGGGGTGAGGGGACTGAAGCTTTCTTT. It encodes CASSPNLGGEGTEAFF. The V call is TRBV18, the J call TRBJ1-1; tentatively, D is TRBD1 (6 bases). Germline loops: CDR1 KGHSH, CDR2 LQKENI. The V end lost 3 bases, the J end lost 5 bases, and 19 bases lay between the germline ends. CDR3 length: 16 amino acids.

This clonotype occurred many times. The J gene is TRBJ1-3, the V gene TRBV4-3, with D hard to call. The CDR3 covers 13 residues. V was pared by 2 bases and J by 8 bases, with 10 bases between. Germline V lookup: CDR1 LGHNA, CDR2 YSLEER. CDR3 amino acids: CASSQHPGYTIYF. CDR3 sequence (DNA): TGCGCCAGCAGCCAACATCCTGGGTACACCATATATTTT.

This clonotype was detected ten times or more. The chain has TRBV12-3 or TRBV12-4 and TRBJ2-5, with TRBD1 identical over 8 bases. Trimming removed 6 bases from V and 5 bases from J; junction bases left unmatched: 8. This CDR3 region has 14 residues. The CDR3 nucleotides read TGTGCCAGCAGGCGGACAGGGTTTATCGAGACCCAGTACTTC. Its translation: CASRRTGFIETQYF.

This clonotype was detected ten times or more. The chain recombines TRBV28 with TRBJ2-7, with 10 bases lining up with TRBD1. The CDR3 consists of 16 residues. V was pared by 5 bases and J by 2 bases, with 9 bases of the junction left unmatched. Germline V lookup: CDR1 MDHEN, CDR2 SYDVKM. CDR3 loop: CASSPPPGTGAYEQYV. The CDR3 DNA reads as TGTGCCAGCAGTCCCCCGCCCGGGACAGGGGCCTACGAGCAGTACGTC.

The chain combines TRBV24-1 with TRBJ2-5; D possibly uses TRBD1 or TRBD2 (5 bases each). V was clipped by 6 bases and J by 4 bases, with 17 bases between them. Germline V gives CDR1 KGHDR, CDR2 SFDVKD. The CDR3 runs 15 residues. Here the CDR3 DNA reads TGTGCCACCAGTTCAACCCGGGACGGTGGAGAGACCCAGTACTTC. As protein: CATSSTRDGGETQYF.

This clonotype was detected ten times or more. This sequence joins TRBV19 and TRBJ2-2; 7 positions match TRBD2. Germline V gene lookup returns CDR1 LNHDA and CDR2 SQIVND (reference sequence). This CDR3 has 15 residues. V dropped 7 bases and J dropped 4; count of bases not matched to a gene: 9. CDR3 coding DNA: TGTGCCAGTACCCAAAGCGGGGCCCCCACCGGGGAGCTGTTTTTT. It encodes CASTQSGAPTGELFF.

The chain links TRBV5-1 to TRBJ1-5; D is uncertain. Germline lookup yields CDR1 SGHRS and CDR2 YFSETQ. The germline V and J ends were trimmed by 0 bases and 6 bases, with 10 bases remaining between them. This CDR3 is 14 amino acids long. CDR3 nucleotides: TGCGCCAGCAGCTTGGACACGGAGGGTCAGCCCCAGCATTTT. It encodes CASSLDTEGQPQHF.

This clonotype was seen only a few times. This rearrangement joins TRBV20-1 to TRBJ1-5; maybe TRBD1 (6 bases). The germline V and J ends were trimmed by 6 bases and 2 bases, with 11 bases remaining between them. This CDR3 has 13 amino acids. Germline V CDR1 and CDR2: DFQATT, SNEGSKA (reference sequence). The CDR3 DNA follows: TGCAGTGCGGAGGGGGGAGGCAATCAGCCCCAGCATTTT. Protein sequence: CSAEGGGNQPQHF.

The V and J genes are TRBV4-3 and TRBJ2-3; weak D call: TRBD2 (7 bases). The germline V gene has CDR1 LGHNA and CDR2 YSLEER. V lost 3 bases to trimming and J lost 6 bases, with 19 bases between them. The CDR3 has 16 amino acids. The CDR3 bases are TGCGCCAGCAGCCAGGACCGGGGGGCGGGGGACGATACGCAGTATTTT. Translated: CASSQDRGAGDDTQYF.

This clonotype was detected a few times. V is TRBV2 and J is TRBJ2-7; 9 bases map to TRBD2. Trimming at V came to 6 bases and at J to 5 bases, leaving 11 bases not matched to a gene. Germline V CDR1 and CDR2: SNHLY, FYNNEI. The CDR3 has 15 amino acids. CDR3 protein: CASSAYSGGVDEQYF. CDR3 sequence (DNA): TGTGCCAGCAGCGCCTATAGCGGGGGAGTCGACGAGCAGTACTTC.

This clonotype has a count of ten or more. The chain uses TRBV7-9 and TRBJ2-7; D is unresolved. V lost 6 bases, J lost 3 bases, and 12 bases lay in between. The CDR3 runs 13 residues. Germline CDR1 is SEHNR and CDR2 is FQNEAQ (reference sequence). CDR3 nucleotides: TGTGCCAGCAGTCAAGTGACCGGCTACGAGCAGTACTTC. The encoded protein is CASSQVTGYEQYF.

The chain uses TRBV7-3 and TRBJ2-7, with D perhaps given as TRBD1 or TRBD2 (6 bases each). The CDR3 sequence is 15 residues long. V lost 1 base to trimming and J lost 2 bases, with 12 bases between them. From germline, CDR1 is SGHTA and CDR2 FQGTGA. CDR3 nucleotide sequence: TGTGCCAGCAGCTTAAGGGCAGGGGAGGCCTACGAGCAGTACTTC. It yields the protein CASSLRAGEAYEQYF. Variable domain in full (rest from reference TRBV7-3 and TRBJ2-7): GAGVSQTPSNKVTEKGKYVELRCDPISGHTALYWYRQSLGQGPEFLIYFQGTGAADDSGLPNDRFFAVRPEGSVSTLKIQRTERGDSAVYLCASSLRAGEAYEQYFGPGTRLTVT.

There are a few counts of this clonotype. V is TRBV6-1 and J is TRBJ1-6, with a weak D call TRBD1 (5 bases). CDR1 and CDR2 from the germline V gene are MNHNS and SASEGT. The length of the CDR3 is 17 residues. Trimming shortened V by 7 bases and J by 0 bases, and 16 bases separated the two germline ends. CDR3 nucleotide sequence: TGTGCCAGCATCGAGAGGGGCCGCAGCTCCTATAATTCACCCCTCCACTTT. As protein: CASIERGRSSYNSPLHF.